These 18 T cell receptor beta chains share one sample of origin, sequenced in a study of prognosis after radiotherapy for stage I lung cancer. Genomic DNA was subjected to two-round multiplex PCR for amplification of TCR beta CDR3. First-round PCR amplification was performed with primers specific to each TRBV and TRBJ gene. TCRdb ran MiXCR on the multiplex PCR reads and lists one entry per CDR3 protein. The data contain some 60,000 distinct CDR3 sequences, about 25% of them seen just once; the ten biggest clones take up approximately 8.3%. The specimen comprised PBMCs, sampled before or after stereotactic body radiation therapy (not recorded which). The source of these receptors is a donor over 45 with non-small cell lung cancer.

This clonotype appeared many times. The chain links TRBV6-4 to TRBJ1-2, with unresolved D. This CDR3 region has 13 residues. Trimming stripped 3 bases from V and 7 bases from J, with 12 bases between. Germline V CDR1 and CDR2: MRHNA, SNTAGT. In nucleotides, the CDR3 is TGTGCCAGCAGTGATGGAGTGGGGTTTGGCTACACCTTC. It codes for CASSDGVGFGYTF.

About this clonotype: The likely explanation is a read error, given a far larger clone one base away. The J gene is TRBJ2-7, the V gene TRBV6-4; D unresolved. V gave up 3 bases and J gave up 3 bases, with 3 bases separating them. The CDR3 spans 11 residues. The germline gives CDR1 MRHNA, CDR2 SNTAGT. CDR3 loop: CASSDDYEQYF. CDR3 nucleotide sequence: TGTGCCAGCAGTGATGACTACGAGCAGTACTTC.

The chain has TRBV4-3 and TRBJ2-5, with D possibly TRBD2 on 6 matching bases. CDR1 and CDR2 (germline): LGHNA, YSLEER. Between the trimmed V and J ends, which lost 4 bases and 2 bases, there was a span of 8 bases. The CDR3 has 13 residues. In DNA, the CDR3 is TGCGCCAGCAGCCGCGGGATTCAAGAGACCCAGTACTTC. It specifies CASSRGIQETQYF.

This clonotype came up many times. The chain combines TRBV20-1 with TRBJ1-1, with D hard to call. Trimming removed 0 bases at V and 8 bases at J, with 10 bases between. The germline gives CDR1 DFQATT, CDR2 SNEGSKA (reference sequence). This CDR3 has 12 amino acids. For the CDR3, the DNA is TGCAGTGCTAGAGACTCTGGTAGGGAAGCTTTCTTT. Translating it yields CSARDSGREAFF.

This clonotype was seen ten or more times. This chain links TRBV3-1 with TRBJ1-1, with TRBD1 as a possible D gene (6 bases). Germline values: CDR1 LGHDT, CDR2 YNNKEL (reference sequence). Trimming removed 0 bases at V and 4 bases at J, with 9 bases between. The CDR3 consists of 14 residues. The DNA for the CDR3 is TGTGCCAGCAGCCAAGAGAACAGGGTCACTGAAGCTTTCTTT. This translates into CASSQENRVTEAFF.

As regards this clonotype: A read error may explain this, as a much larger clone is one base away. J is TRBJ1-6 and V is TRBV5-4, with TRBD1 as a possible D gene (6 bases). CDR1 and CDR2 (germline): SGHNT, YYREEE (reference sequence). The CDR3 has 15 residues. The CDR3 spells CASSRGQLPNSHLHF. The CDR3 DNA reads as TGTGCCAGCAGCCGTGGACAGCTCCCCAATTCACACCTCCACTTT.

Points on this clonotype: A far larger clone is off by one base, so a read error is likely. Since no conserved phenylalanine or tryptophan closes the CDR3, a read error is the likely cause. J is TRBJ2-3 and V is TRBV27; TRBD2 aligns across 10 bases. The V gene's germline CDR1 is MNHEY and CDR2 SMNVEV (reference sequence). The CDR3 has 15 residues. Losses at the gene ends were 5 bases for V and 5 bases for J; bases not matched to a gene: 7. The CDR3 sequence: CASSAKRGGLDTQYV. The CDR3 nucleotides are TGTGCCAGCAGTGCCAAGCGGGGGGGCCTAGATACGCAGTATGTT.

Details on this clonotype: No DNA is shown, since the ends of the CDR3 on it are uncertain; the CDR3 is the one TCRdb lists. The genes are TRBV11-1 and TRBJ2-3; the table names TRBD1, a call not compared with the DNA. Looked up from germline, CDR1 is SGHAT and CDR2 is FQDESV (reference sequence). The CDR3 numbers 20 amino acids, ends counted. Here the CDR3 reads CASSFYICSAGNPGTDTQYF.

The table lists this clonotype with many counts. The CDR3 DNA is TGTGCCAGCAGTTTAATTGAAGAGACCCAGTACTTC. Residues: CASSLIEETQYF. The rearrangement links TRBV27 to TRBJ2-5; no definite D call. V was pared by 2 bases and J by 3 bases, with 4 bases between. This CDR3 comprises 12 residues. CDR1 is MNHEY and CDR2 is SMNVEV in the germline V gene (reference sequence).

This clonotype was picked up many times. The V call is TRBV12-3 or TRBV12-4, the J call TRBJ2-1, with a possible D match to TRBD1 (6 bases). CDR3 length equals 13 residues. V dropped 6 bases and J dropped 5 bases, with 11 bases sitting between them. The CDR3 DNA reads TGTGCCAGCAGCCGGACAGCGAACAATGAGCAGTTCTTC. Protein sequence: CASSRTANNEQFF.

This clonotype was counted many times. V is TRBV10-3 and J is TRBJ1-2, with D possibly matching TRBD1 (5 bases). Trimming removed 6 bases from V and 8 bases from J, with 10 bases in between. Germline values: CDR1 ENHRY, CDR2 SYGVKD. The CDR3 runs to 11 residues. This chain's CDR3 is CAISPGQGYTF. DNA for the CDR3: TGTGCCATCAGCCCAGGACAAGGCTACACCTTC.

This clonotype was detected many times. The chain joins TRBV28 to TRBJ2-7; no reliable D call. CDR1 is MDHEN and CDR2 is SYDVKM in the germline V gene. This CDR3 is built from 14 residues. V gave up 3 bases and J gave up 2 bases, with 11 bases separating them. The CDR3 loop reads CASSFGQSTYEQYF. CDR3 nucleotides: TGTGCCAGCAGTTTCGGGCAGTCCACCTACGAGCAGTACTTC.

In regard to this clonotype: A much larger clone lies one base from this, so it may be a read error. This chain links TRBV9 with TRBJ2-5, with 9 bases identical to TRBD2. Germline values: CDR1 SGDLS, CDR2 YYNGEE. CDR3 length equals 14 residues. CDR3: CVSSKGTSRETQYF. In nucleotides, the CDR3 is TGTGTCAGCAGCAAAGGGACTAGCCGGGAGACCCAGTACTTC.

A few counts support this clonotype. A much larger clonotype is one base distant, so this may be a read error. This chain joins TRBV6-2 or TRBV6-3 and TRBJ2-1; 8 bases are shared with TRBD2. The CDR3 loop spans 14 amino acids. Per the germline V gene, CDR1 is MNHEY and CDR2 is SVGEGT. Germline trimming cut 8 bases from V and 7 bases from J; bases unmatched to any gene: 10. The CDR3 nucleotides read TGTGCCAGCGGTCGTAGTATAGCGGGGAATGAGCAGTTCTTC. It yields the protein CASGRSIAGNEQFF.

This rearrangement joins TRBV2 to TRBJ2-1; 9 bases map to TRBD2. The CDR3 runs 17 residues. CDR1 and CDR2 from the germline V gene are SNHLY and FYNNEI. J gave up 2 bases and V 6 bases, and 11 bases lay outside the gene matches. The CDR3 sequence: CASSTLAGVDAYNEQFF. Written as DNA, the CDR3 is TGTGCCAGCAGCACACTAGCGGGTGTAGATGCCTACAATGAGCAGTTCTTC.

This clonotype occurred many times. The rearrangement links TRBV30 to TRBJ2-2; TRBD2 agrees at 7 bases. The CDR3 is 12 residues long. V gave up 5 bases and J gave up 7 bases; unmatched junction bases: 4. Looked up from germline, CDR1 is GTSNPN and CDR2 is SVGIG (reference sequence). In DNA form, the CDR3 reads TGTGCCTGGCAAGGGGAGGGCGGGGAGCTGTTTTTT. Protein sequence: CAWQGEGGELFF.

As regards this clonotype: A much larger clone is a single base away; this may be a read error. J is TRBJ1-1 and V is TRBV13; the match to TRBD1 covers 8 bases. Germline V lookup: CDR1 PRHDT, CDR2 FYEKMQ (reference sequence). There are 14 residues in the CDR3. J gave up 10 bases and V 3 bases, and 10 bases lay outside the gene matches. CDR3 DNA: TGTGCCAGCAGCTTGGATCAGGGGGCTTGGGCAGCTTTCTTT. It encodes CASSLDQGAWAAFF.

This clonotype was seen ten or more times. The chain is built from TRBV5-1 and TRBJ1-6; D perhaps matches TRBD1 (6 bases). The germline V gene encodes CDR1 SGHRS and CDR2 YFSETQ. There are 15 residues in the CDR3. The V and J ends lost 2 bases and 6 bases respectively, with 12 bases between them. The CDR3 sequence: CASSFETGSNSPLHF. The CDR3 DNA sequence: TGCGCCAGCAGCTTTGAGACAGGTAGTAATTCACCCCTCCACTTT.